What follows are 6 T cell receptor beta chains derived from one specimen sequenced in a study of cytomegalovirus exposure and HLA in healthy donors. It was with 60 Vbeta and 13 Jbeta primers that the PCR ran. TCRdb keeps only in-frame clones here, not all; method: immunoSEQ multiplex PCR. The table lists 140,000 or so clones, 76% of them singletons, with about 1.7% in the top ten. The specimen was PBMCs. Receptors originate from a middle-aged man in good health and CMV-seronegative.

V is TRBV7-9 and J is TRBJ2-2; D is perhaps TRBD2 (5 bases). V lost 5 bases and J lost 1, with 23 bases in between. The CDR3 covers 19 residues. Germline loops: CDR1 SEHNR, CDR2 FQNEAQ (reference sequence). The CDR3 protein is CASSPPGLATPVNTGELFF. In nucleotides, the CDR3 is TGTGCCAGCAGCCCCCCCGGACTCGCCACCCCAGTGAACACCGGGGAGCTGTTTTTT.

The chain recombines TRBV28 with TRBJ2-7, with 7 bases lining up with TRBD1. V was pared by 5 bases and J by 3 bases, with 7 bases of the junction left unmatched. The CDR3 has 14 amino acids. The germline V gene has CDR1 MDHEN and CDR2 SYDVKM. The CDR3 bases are TGTGCCAGCAGTCTGACAGGGACCAACTACGAGCAGTACTTC. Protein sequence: CASSLTGTNYEQYF.

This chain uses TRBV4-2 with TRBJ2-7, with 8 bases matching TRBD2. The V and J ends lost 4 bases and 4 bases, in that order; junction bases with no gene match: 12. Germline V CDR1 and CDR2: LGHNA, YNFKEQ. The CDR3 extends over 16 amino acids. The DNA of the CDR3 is TGTGCCAGCAGCCCTCTTTTCGAGCGGGGGAATTACGAGCAGTACTTC. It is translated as CASSPLFERGNYEQYF.

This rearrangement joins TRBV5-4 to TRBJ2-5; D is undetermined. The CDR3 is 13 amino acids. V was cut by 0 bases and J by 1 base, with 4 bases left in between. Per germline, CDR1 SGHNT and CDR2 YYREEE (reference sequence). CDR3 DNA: TGTGCCAGCAGCTTGGCTATCCAAGAGACCCAGTACTTC. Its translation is CASSLAIQETQYF.

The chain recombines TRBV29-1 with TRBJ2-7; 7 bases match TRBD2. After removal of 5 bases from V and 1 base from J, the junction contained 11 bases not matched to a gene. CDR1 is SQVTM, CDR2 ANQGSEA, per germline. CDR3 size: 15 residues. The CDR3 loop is CSVTRGLAASYEQYF. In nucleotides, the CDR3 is TGCAGCGTTACGAGGGGCCTAGCGGCGTCCTACGAGCAGTACTTC.

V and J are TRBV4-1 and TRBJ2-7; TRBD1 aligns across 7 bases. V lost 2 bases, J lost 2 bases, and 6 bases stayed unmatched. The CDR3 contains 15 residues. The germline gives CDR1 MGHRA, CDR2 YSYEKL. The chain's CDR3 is CASSQSFTGAYEQYF. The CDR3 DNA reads TGCGCCAGCAGCCAAAGCTTTACAGGGGCCTACGAGCAGTACTTC.